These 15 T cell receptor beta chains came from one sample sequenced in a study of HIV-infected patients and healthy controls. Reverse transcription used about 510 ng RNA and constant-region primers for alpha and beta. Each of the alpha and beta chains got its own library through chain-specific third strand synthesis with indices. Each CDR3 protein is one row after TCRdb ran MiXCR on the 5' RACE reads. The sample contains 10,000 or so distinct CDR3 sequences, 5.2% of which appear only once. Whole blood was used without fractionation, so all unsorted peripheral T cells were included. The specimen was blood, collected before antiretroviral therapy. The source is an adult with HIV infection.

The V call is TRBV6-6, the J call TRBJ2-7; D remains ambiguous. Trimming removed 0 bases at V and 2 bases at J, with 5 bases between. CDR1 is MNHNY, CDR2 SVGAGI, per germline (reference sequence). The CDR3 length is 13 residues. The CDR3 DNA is TGTGCCAGCAGTTACTCGATGGCCTACGAGCAGTACTTC. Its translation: CASSYSMAYEQYF.

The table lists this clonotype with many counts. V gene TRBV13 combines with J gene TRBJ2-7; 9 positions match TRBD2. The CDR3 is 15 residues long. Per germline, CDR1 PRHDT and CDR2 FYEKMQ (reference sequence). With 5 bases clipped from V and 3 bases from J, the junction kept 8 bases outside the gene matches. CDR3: CASSPGLAGHYEQYF. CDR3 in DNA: TGTGCCAGCAGCCCCGGGCTAGCGGGGCACTACGAGCAGTACTTC.

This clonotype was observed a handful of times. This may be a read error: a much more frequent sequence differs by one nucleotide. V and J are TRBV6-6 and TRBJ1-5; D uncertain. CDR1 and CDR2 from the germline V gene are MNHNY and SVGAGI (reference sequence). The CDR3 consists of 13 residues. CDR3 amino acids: CASSTYSNHPQHF. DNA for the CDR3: TGTGCCAGCAGTACGTATAGCAATCATCCCCAGCATTTT.

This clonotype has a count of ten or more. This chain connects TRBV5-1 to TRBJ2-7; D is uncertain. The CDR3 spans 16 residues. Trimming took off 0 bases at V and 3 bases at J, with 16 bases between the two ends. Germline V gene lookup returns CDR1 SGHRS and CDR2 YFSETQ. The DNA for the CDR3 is TGCGCCAGCAGCTTGGTGTTGGAAGCAACTAACTACGAGCAGTACTTC. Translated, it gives CASSLVLEATNYEQYF.

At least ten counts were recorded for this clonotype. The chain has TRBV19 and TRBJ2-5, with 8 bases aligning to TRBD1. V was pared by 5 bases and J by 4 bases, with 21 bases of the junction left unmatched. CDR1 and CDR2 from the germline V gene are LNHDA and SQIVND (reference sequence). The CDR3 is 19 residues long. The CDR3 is CASSSPTRGTGVRRETQYF. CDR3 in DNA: TGTGCCAGTAGTTCACCAACAAGGGGGACAGGCGTCAGGAGAGAGACCCAGTACTTC.

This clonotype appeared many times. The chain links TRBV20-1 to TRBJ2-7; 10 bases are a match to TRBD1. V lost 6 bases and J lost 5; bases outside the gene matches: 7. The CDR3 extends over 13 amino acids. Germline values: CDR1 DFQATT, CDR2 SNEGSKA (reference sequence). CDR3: CSATGQGNHEQYF. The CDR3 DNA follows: TGCAGTGCAACGGGACAGGGGAACCACGAGCAGTACTTC.

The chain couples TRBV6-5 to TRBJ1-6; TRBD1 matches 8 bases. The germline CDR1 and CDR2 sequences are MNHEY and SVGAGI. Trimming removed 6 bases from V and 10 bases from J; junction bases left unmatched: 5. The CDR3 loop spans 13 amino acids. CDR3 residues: CASRLTGDSPLHF. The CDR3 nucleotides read TGTGCCAGCAGATTGACAGGGGACTCACCCCTCCACTTT.

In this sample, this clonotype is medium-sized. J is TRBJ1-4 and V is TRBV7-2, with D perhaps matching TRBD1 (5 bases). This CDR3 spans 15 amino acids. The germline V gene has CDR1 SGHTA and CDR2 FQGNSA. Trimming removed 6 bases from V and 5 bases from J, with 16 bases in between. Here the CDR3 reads CASRALGTENEKLFF. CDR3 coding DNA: TGTGCCAGCAGGGCGTTAGGGACCGAGAATGAAAAACTGTTTTTT.

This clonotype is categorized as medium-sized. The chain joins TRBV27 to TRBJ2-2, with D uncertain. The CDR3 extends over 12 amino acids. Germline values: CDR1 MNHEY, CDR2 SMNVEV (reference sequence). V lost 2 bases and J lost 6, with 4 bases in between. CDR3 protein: CASSLQSGELFF. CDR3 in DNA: TGTGCCAGCAGTTTACAGTCCGGGGAGCTGTTTTTT.

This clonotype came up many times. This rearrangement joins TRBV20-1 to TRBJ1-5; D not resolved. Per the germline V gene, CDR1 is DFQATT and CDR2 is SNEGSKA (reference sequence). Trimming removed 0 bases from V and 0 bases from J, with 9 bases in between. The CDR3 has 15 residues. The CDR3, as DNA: TGCAGTGCTAGAGATCTCGTTGATAGCAATCAGCCCCAGCATTTT. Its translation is CSARDLVDSNQPQHF.

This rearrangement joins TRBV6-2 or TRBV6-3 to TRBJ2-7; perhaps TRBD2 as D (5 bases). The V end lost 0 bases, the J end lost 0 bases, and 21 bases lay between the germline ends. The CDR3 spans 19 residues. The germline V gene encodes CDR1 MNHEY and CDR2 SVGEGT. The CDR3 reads CASSYSNWRQIGLSYEQYF. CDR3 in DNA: TGTGCCAGCAGTTACTCGAATTGGCGGCAGATTGGACTCTCCTACGAGCAGTACTTC.

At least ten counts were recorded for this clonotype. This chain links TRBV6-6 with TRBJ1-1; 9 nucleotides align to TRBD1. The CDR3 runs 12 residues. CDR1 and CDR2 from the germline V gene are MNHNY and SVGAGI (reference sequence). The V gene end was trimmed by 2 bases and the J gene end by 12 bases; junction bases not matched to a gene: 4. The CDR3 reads CASSYRDRASFF. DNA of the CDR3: TGTGCCAGCAGTTACCGGGACAGGGCATCTTTCTTT.

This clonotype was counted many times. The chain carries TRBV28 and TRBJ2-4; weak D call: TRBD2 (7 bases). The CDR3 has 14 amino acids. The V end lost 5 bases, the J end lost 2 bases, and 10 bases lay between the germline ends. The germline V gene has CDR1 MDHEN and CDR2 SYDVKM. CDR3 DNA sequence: TGTGCCAGCAGTCGGGGGGCCTCCAAAAACATTCAGTACTTC. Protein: CASSRGASKNIQYF.

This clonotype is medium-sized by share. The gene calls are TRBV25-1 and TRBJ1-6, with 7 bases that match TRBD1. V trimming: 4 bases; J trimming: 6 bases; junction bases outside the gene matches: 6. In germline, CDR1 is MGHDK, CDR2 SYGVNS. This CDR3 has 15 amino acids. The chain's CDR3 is CASSATGTANSPLHF. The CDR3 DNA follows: TGTGCCAGCAGTGCCACCGGGACAGCTAATTCACCCCTCCACTTT.

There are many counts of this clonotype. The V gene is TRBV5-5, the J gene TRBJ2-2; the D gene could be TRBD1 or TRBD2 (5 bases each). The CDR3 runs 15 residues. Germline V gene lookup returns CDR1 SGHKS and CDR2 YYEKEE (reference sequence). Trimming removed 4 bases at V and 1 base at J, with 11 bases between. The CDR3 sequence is CASSPGTVNTGELFF. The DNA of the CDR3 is TGTGCCAGCAGCCCTGGGACGGTGAACACCGGGGAGCTGTTTTTT.